This T cell receptor (beta chain) is drawn from a study of shared clonotypes between healthy human individuals. Germline V gene lookup returns CDR1 KGHSH and CDR2 LQKENI. The CDR3 has 14 residues. The germline V and J ends were trimmed by 0 bases and 6 bases, with 8 bases remaining between them. CD4+ cell separation produced CD45RA+ naive and CD45RA-negative memory subsets. Profiling relied on immunoSEQ multiplex PCR, and the TCRdb table lists in-frame clones only, not all of them. The sample gives roughly 2.2 million clones, over 85% of which show up once; under 0.45% is in the top ten. The receptor was derived from a man in his late teens or twenties in good health. Some clones in this sample may be carry-over from other donors' samples. The specimen sequenced was naive CD4+ T cells from PBMCs. Specified subset: CD45RA+ positively selected. The rearrangement joins TRBV18 to TRBJ2-2; D perhaps matches TRBD1 (5 bases). The DNA for the CDR3 is TGTGCCAGCTCACCACCCGCGACAGCCGGGGAGCTGTTTTTT. Translation: CASSPPATAGELFF.